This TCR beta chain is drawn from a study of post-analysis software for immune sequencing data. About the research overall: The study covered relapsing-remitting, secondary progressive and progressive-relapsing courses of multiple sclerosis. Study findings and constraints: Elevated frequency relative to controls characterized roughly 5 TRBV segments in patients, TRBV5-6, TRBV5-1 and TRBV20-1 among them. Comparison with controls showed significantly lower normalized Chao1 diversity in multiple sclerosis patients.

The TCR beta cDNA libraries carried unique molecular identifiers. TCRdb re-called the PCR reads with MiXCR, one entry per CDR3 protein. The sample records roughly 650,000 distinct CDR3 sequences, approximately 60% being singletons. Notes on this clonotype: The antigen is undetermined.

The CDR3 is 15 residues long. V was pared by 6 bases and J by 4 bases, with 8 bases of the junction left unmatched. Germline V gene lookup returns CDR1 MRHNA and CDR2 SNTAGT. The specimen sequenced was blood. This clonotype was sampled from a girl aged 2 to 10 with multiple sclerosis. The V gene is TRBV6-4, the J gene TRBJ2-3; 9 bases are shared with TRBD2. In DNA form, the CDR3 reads TGTGCCAGCAGCCGTCGCGGGGGGGCCCCAGATACGCAGTATTTT. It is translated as CASSRRGGAPDTQYF.